Listed here are 12 T cell receptor beta chains from one sample, sequenced in a study of cytomegalovirus exposure and HLA in healthy donors. The PCR had 60 Vbeta and 13 Jbeta primers. Profiling relied on immunoSEQ multiplex PCR, and the TCRdb table lists in-frame clones only, not all of them. This table has approximately 150,000 clones, roughly 80% appearing once. Material for sequencing was PBMCs. Receptors originate from a man younger than 35 in good health and CMV-seronegative.

This chain uses TRBV10-3 with TRBJ2-7, with TRBD1 as a possible D gene (5 bases). Germline CDR1 ENHRY, CDR2 SYGVKD. The CDR3 consists of 15 residues. Trimming stripped 1 base from V and 4 bases from J, with 14 bases between. This chain's CDR3 is CAISELQDTVYEQYF. CDR3 DNA sequence: TGTGCCATCAGTGAGTTACAGGATACAGTTTACGAGCAGTACTTC.

This clone was picked up one time. This chain connects TRBV6-1 to TRBJ1-6; D is perhaps TRBD1 (5 bases). V was cut by 7 bases and J by 5 bases, with 15 bases left in between. CDR1 and CDR2 (germline): MNHNS, SASEGT. This CDR3 has 15 residues. CDR3: CASTKRGYDNSPLHF. The CDR3 coding sequence is TGTGCCAGCACTAAACGGGGGTACGATAATTCACCCCTCCACTTT.

V and J are TRBV30 and TRBJ2-3; TRBD2 aligns across 9 bases. The V gene end was trimmed by 3 bases and the J gene end by 12 bases; junction bases not matched to a gene: 7. Germline CDR1 reads GTSNPN; CDR2 reads SVGIG (reference sequence). This CDR3 is built from 12 residues. For the CDR3, the DNA is TGTGCCTGGAGCGTTGTAGCGGGAGTTCAGTATTTT. It specifies CAWSVVAGVQYF.

The rearrangement uses TRBV19 and TRBJ2-1; the match to TRBD2 covers 9 bases. This CDR3 is 17 amino acids long. Germline V CDR1 and CDR2: LNHDA, SQIVND (reference sequence). V lost 5 bases to trimming and J lost 10 bases; unmatched junction nucleotides: 18. CDR3 loop: CASSPPFGVAGAREQFF. CDR3 DNA: TGTGCCAGTAGTCCTCCTTTCGGAGTAGCGGGAGCTCGAGAGCAGTTCTTC.

The rearrangement links TRBV30 to TRBJ1-5; the D gene is possibly TRBD1 (6 bases). V dropped 2 bases and J dropped 6 bases, with 11 bases sitting between them. The CDR3 length is 13 residues. Germline assignment: CDR1 GTSNPN and CDR2 SVGIG (reference sequence). In nucleotides, the CDR3 is TGTGCCTGGAGTACTCGAGGGGGTCAGCCCCAGCATTTT. Translation: CAWSTRGGQPQHF.

This chain joins TRBV15 and TRBJ1-4, with 7 positions matching TRBD1. Germline CDR1 LNHNV, CDR2 YYDKDF (reference sequence). V shed 3 bases, J shed 6 bases, and the junction held 7 bases outside the gene matches. The CDR3 totals 15 residues. The CDR3 DNA is TGTGCCACCAGCAGGACGACAGGGCTTGATGAAAAACTGTTTTTT. Amino acids: CATSRTTGLDEKLFF.

The chain has TRBV7-3 and TRBJ1-3; no reliable D call. This CDR3 has 13 residues. Germline V gene sequence: CDR1 SGHTA, CDR2 FQGTGA. The V end lost 4 bases, the J end lost 4 bases, and 8 bases lay between the germline ends. The CDR3 sequence: CASSSGYGNTIYF. CDR3 nucleotides: TGTGCCAGCAGCTCAGGATACGGAAACACCATATATTTT.

The V and J genes are TRBV5-4 and TRBJ2-2; perhaps TRBD2 as D (7 bases). Germline lookup yields CDR1 SGHNT and CDR2 YYREEE (reference sequence). The V end lost 4 bases, the J end lost 5 bases, and 21 bases lay between the germline ends. This CDR3 has 17 residues. CDR3 residues: CASSLGGPWGLTGELFF. In nucleotides, the CDR3 is TGTGCCAGCAGCCTCGGGGGGCCGTGGGGACTTACCGGGGAGCTGTTTTTT.

The CDR3 nucleotides read TGTGCCAGCGGGGGGATTTCCTACGAGCAGTACTTC. It encodes CASGGISYEQYF. The J gene is TRBJ2-7, the V gene TRBV2; D might be TRBD2 (6 bases). V gave up 8 bases and J gave up 1 base, with 9 bases separating them. This CDR3 contains 12 residues. CDR1 is SNHLY and CDR2 is FYNNEI in the germline V gene.

The chain recombines TRBV4-2 with TRBJ1-1; D not certain. V was clipped by 1 base and J by 3 bases, with 15 bases between them. The CDR3 is 16 amino acids. Per germline, CDR1 LGHNA and CDR2 YNFKEQ. The CDR3 region is CASSQGLDLADTEAFF. CDR3 nucleotides: TGTGCCAGCAGCCAAGGGCTAGACTTGGCGGACACTGAAGCTTTCTTT.

The chain uses TRBV5-1 and TRBJ2-2; 16 bases map to TRBD2. J lost 6 bases, V lost 4 bases, and 3 bases had no gene match. CDR1 and CDR2 from the germline V gene are SGHRS and YFSETQ. The CDR3 sequence is 16 residues long. CDR3 amino acids: CASSEGLAGGPGELFF. DNA for the CDR3: TGCGCCAGCAGCGAGGGACTAGCGGGAGGGCCCGGGGAGCTGTTTTTT.

The DNA of the CDR3 is TGCGCCAGCAGCCAAGTCCTAGGGGGCTATGAAAAACTGTTTTTT. Protein sequence: CASSQVLGGYEKLFF. The rearrangement joins TRBV4-1 to TRBJ1-4, with 7 bases aligning to TRBD1. This CDR3 is 15 amino acids long. Germline lookup yields CDR1 MGHRA and CDR2 YSYEKL. J gave up 6 bases and V 1 base, and 5 bases lay outside the gene matches.